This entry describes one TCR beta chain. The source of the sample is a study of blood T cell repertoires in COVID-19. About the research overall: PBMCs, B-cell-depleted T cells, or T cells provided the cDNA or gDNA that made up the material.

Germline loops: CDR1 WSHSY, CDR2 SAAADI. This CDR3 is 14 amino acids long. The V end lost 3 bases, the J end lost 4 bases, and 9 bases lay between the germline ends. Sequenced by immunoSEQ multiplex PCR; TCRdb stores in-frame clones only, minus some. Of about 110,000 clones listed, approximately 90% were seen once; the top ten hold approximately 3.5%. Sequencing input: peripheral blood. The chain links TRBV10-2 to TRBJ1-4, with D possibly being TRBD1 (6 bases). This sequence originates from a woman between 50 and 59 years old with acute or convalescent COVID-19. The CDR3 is CASSDQGFNEKLFF. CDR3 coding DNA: TGCGCCAGCAGTGATCAGGGGTTTAATGAAAAACTGTTTTTT.